This record looks at one T cell receptor beta chain sequence and its context. Its target is unknown. The CDR3 extends over 13 amino acids. Looked up from germline, CDR1 is SGDLS and CDR2 is YYNGEE. V shed 0 bases and J 13 bases; nucleotides not matched to a gene: 7. This sample was included in a study of shared clonotypes between healthy human individuals. General study findings and limits: Blood alone was sampled, and tissue repertoires likely differ.

Ten immunoSEQ deep assay plates were used to sequence the DNA of unsorted PBMCs. Assay used: immunoSEQ multiplex PCR; TCRdb lists only in-frame clones, some missing. The sample holds about half a million clones, roughly three quarters seen once. The sequence was collected from a middle-aged woman in good health. Some clones in this sample may be carry-over from other donors' samples. What was sequenced was PBMCs. The chain has TRBV9 and TRBJ2-1, with 7 bases identical to TRBD1. CDR3 region: CASSVEQGLGQFF. CDR3 DNA sequence: TGTGCCAGCAGCGTAGAACAGGGGCTTGGCCAGTTCTTC.